Here is one T cell receptor (beta chain) with its context. The antigen remains undetermined. The method was immunoSEQ multiplex PCR; TCRdb's version includes in-frame clones alone and lacks a portion of them. This sample yields 35,000 to 45,000 clones, of which more than 90% are seen a single time; approximately 0.8% belongs to the top ten. The source of the sample is a study of graft-versus-host responses after intestinal transplantation. Study-level background: Grafts that recipients had were multivisceral, liver-intestinal, or isolated intestinal transplants. The whole recipient group had anti-thymocyte globulin induction followed by tacrolimus and steroids for around 3 years. Broader study findings: GvH clonotypes were identified within recipient marrow, with a subset emerging first in ileum or blood. Patients who carried graft-donor T cell macrochimerism also had high graft-versus-host to host-versus-graft clonal ratios in their allografts.

With 3 bases removed from V and 8 bases from J, the gap between germline ends came to 8 bases. CDR3 length equals 10 residues. CDR1 DFQATT and CDR2 SNEGSKA come from the germline V gene (reference sequence). J is TRBJ2-7 and V is TRBV20-1; D remains unclear. This sample comprised PBMCs, obtained 16 days after intestinal transplant. The origin of this receptor is a human patient who received an intestinal transplant, so some T cells may come from the graft donor. CDR3 residues: CSASYNQQYF. CDR3 sequence (DNA): TGCAGTGCTAGTTATAACCAGCAGTACTTC.